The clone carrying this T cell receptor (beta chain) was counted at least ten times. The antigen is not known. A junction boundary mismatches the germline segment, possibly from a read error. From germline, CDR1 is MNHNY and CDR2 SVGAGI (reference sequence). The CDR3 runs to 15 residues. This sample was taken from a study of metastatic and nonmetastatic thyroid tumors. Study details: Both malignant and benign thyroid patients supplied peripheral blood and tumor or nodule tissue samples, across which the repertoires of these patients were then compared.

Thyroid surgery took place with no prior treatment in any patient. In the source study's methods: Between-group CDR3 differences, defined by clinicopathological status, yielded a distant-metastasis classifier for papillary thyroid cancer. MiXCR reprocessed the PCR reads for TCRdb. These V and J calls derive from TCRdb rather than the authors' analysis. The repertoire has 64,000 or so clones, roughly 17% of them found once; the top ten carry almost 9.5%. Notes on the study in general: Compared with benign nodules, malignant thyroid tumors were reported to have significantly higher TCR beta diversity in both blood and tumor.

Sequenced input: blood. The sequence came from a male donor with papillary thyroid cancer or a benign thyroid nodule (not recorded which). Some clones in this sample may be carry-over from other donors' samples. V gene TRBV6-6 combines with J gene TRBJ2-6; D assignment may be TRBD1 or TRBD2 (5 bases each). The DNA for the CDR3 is TGTGCCAGCAGTTACACGGGTCTCGGGGCCGACGTCCTGACTTTC. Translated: CASSYTGLGADVLTF.